Listed below are T cell receptor beta chains from one sample, sequenced in a study of T cell changes during pregnancy in multiple sclerosis. Assay used: immunoSEQ multiplex PCR; TCRdb lists only in-frame clones, some missing. This table holds 73,000 or so clones, around 90% found once. Sequencing used peripheral blood, obtained after pregnancy. These receptors all stem from a female donor in good health, enrolled as a control in a pregnancy study. Both conserved end residues are part of each CDR3. A D gene is named only where the DNA matches it firmly. Size tells how often a clone was seen (once, few, many) or the class of an expanded clone, and some rows leave it out.

clone size | J gene | V gene | D gene | CDR3 protein | CDR3 DNA
NA | TRBJ1-3 | TRBV6-1 | TRBD1 | CASSGQGGRNTIYF | TGTGCCAGCTCCGGACAGGGGGGAAGAAACACCATATATTTT
NA | TRBJ1-2 | TRBV30 | NA | CAWVGWSTANYGYTF | TGTGCCTGGGTGGGATGGTCGACAGCTAACTATGGCTACACCTTC
NA | TRBJ2-6 | TRBV19 | NA | CASSTDSSGANVLTF | TGTGCCAGTAGCACGGACAGCTCTGGGGCCAACGTCCTGACTTTC
NA | TRBJ2-2 | TRBV7-6 | NA | CASSLKGLGGTGELFF | TGTGCCAGCAGCTTAAAAGGGCTAGGGGGCACCGGGGAGCTGTTTTTT
NA | TRBJ2-7 | TRBV4-3 | TRBD2 | CASSRTSGGPYEQYF | TGCGCCAGCAGCCGTACTAGCGGGGGGCCATACGAGCAGTACTTC
NA | TRBJ1-6 | TRBV6-4 | TRBD1 | CASSSGTGESPLHF | TGTGCCAGCAGTTCCGGGACAGGGGAATCACCCCTCCACTTT
NA | TRBJ2-1 | TRBV7-8 | TRBD2 | CASSRLAGGPYSYNEQFF | TGTGCCAGCAGCCGACTAGCGGGAGGGCCGTATTCCTACAATGAGCAGTTCTTC
NA | TRBJ2-3 | TRBV4-2 | NA | CASSQVPRKGTSTDTQYF | TGTGCCAGCAGCCAAGTACCCCGGAAGGGGACTAGCACAGATACGCAGTATTTT
NA | TRBJ1-2 | TRBV6-6 | NA | CASRSPDSANYGYTF | TGTGCCAGCAGATCCCCTGACAGTGCTAACTATGGCTACACCTTC
NA | TRBJ1-5 | TRBV7-2 | TRBD1 | CASSPGTAYQPQHF | TGTGCCAGCAGCCCTGGGACAGCTTATCAGCCCCAGCATTTT
NA | TRBJ2-6 | TRBV10-3 | TRBD1 | CAISGNRGDSGANVLTF | TGTGCCATCAGTGGAAACAGGGGGGACTCTGGGGCCAACGTCCTGACTTTC
NA | TRBJ2-3 | TRBV9 | NA | CASSVRLGASTDTQYF | TGTGCCAGCAGCGTTAGATTGGGGGCTAGCACAGATACGCAGTATTTT
NA | TRBJ2-3 | TRBV5-6 | NA | CASTSGAGVADTQYF | TGTGCCAGCACCAGCGGGGCAGGGGTAGCAGATACGCAGTATTTT
NA | TRBJ1-1 | TRBV7-8 | NA | CASSPATGGNTEAFF | TGTGCCAGCAGCCCTGCGACAGGTGGAAACACTGAAGCTTTCTTT
NA | TRBJ1-2 | TRBV2 | NA | CASSEEVAGYTF | TGTGCCAGCAGTGAAGAGGTAGCCGGCTACACCTTC
NA | TRBJ2-5 | TRBV11-2 | NA | CASAGSRFVLETQYF | TGTGCCAGCGCGGGAAGCCGGTTCGTACTGGAGACCCAGTACTTC
NA | TRBJ2-5 | TRBV4-1 | TRBD1 | CASSQGTGAQETQYF | TGCGCCAGCAGCCAAGGGACAGGGGCTCAGGAGACCCAGTACTTC
once | TRBJ1-3 | TRBV7-8 | NA | CASSLVPGVVSGNTIYF | TGTGCCAGCAGCTTAGTACCAGGGGTCGTCTCTGGAAACACCATATATTTT
few | TRBJ1-2 | TRBV10-2 | NA | CASSPGQYYGYTF | TGCGCCAGCAGTCCGGGACAATACTATGGCTACACCTTC
NA | TRBJ1-5 | TRBV5-6 | NA | CASSLGQPNSNQPQHF | TGTGCCAGCAGCTTGGGACAACCAAATAGCAATCAGCCCCAGCATTTT
once | TRBJ2-7 | TRBV7-8 | TRBD2 | CASSSGLRLAPSEQYF | TGTGCCAGCAGTTCAGGGTTAAGACTAGCGCCTAGCGAGCAGTACTTC
NA | TRBJ1-3 | TRBV6-5 | NA | CASSIRQAAGNTIYF | TGTGCCAGCAGCATCAGACAGGCGGCTGGAAACACCATATATTTT
once | TRBJ2-7 | TRBV30 | TRBD2 | CAWSVPAGAGEQYF | TGTGCCTGGAGTGTACCCGCGGGAGCGGGAGAGCAGTACTTC
once | TRBJ2-4 | TRBV2 | NA | CASKGDGIQYF | TGTGCCAGCAAAGGGGATGGCATTCAGTACTTC
NA | TRBJ2-3 | TRBV19 | TRBD2 | CASGGLAGGPDTQYF | TGTGCCAGTGGGGGACTAGCGGGAGGCCCAGATACGCAGTATTTT
NA | TRBJ1-1 | TRBV7-9 | NA | CASSLAGRRNTEAFF | TGTGCCAGCAGCTTGGCAGGGCGCAGGAACACTGAAGCTTTCTTT
NA | TRBJ2-1 | TRBV5-6 | NA | CASSLAGGGGRGEQFF | TGTGCCAGCAGCTTGGCCGGGGGAGGTGGCCGTGGGGAGCAGTTCTTC
NA | TRBJ2-3 | TRBV30 | NA | CAWSVVGAGTDTQYF | TGTGCCTGGAGTGTAGTGGGGGCAGGCACAGATACGCAGTATTTT
NA | TRBJ1-1 | TRBV27 | TRBD1 | CASSGQMNTEAFF | TGTGCCAGCTCGGGACAGATGAACACTGAAGCTTTCTTT
NA | TRBJ2-5 | TRBV5-6 | NA | CASSLLETQYF | TGTGCCAGCAGCTTGCTGGAGACCCAGTACTTC
NA | TRBJ1-1 | TRBV18 | NA | CASSTTLVNTEAFF | TGTGCCAGCTCAACCACTCTGGTGAACACTGAAGCTTTCTTT
NA | TRBJ1-1 | TRBV9 | TRBD1 | CASSVGTGLNTEAFF | TGTGCCAGCAGCGTAGGGACAGGGCTGAACACTGAAGCTTTCTTT
NA | TRBJ2-1 | TRBV11-1 | NA | CASSLDGLGGNEQFF | TGTGCCAGCAGCTTAGACGGACTAGGGGGTAATGAGCAGTTCTTC
NA | TRBJ2-7 | TRBV9 | NA | CASSEGLTGSEQYF | TGTGCCAGCAGCGAGGGGCTAACAGGTTCCGAGCAGTACTTC
NA | TRBJ2-1 | TRBV11-2 | TRBD2 | CASSLEGLVREQFF | TGTGCCAGCAGCTTAGAGGGACTAGTTCGTGAGCAGTTCTTC
NA | TRBJ2-1 | TRBV14 | TRBD2 | CASSQEAGGFFYNEQFF | TGTGCCAGCAGCCAAGAAGCGGGGGGCTTTTTTTACAATGAGCAGTTCTTC